This is a list of T cell receptor beta chains from one sample in a study of blood T cell repertoires in COVID-19. The protocol was immunoSEQ multiplex PCR, while the TCRdb copy is restricted to in-frame clones and leaves out a portion. This repertoire shows approximately 30,000 clones, around 92% found once; its top ten account for 2% to 3%. The specimen was peripheral blood. These receptors all come from a human donor in a cohort sampled during active COVID-19. Both conserved end residues are part of each CDR3. Fields, in order: clone size, J gene, V gene, D gene, CDR3 protein, CDR3 DNA. The D gene is left open where the match is weak. Some rows mark clone size as missing; the rest say once, few, many or name a class of expanded clone.

clone size: few; J gene: TRBJ2-3; V gene: TRBV9; D gene: -; CDR3 protein: CASSGGRVLDTQYF; CDR3 DNA: TGTGCCAGCAGCGGGGGCAGGGTCTTAGATACGCAGTATTTT
clone size: -; J gene: TRBJ2-5; V gene: TRBV12-5; D gene: -; CDR3 protein: CASALPVNQETQYF; CDR3 DNA: TGTGCTAGTGCTTTACCGGTCAACCAAGAGACCCAGTACTTC
clone size: -; J gene: TRBJ2-4; V gene: TRBV7-9; D gene: -; CDR3 protein: CASSLATNREYF; CDR3 DNA: TGTGCCAGCAGCTTAGCCACGAACAGAGAGTACTTC
clone size: -; J gene: TRBJ1-1; V gene: TRBV5-1; D gene: -; CDR3 protein: CASTWDPEGNTEAFF; CDR3 DNA: TGCGCCAGCACGTGGGATCCCGAGGGGAACACTGAAGCTTTCTTT
clone size: -; J gene: TRBJ1-5; V gene: TRBV28; D gene: TRBD1; CDR3 protein: CASSPRGNGYQPQHF; CDR3 DNA: TGTGCCAGCAGCCCCAGGGGGAACGGGTATCAGCCCCAGCATTTT
clone size: -; J gene: TRBJ2-7; V gene: TRBV2; D gene: -; CDR3 protein: CASSEGLREQYF; CDR3 DNA: TGTGCCAGCAGTGAAGGACTTCGGGAGCAGTACTTC
clone size: -; J gene: TRBJ2-3; V gene: TRBV19; D gene: -; CDR3 protein: CASSWPSTDTQYF; CDR3 DNA: TGTGCCAGTAGTTGGCCCAGCACAGATACGCAGTATTTT
clone size: -; J gene: TRBJ2-1; V gene: TRBV11-3; D gene: -; CDR3 protein: CASSLGGATYNEQFF; CDR3 DNA: TGTGCCAGCAGCTTGGGGGGTGCTACCTACAATGAGCAGTTCTTC
clone size: -; J gene: TRBJ1-1; V gene: TRBV6-5; D gene: TRBD1; CDR3 protein: CATRTGINTEAFF; CDR3 DNA: TGTGCCACAAGGACAGGCATAAACACTGAAGCTTTCTTT
clone size: -; J gene: TRBJ2-1; V gene: TRBV12-5; D gene: -; CDR3 protein: CASGFARDTEQFF; CDR3 DNA: TGTGCTAGTGGTTTTGCCCGGGACACTGAGCAGTTCTTC
clone size: -; J gene: TRBJ1-2; V gene: TRBV11-2; D gene: -; CDR3 protein: CASSLDGGTGGYGYTF; CDR3 DNA: TGTGCCAGCAGCTTAGATGGGGGGACGGGGGGCTATGGCTACACCTTC
clone size: -; J gene: TRBJ2-3; V gene: TRBV5-4; D gene: TRBD2; CDR3 protein: CASSIRTSGGSDTQYF; CDR3 DNA: TGTGCCAGCAGCATCCGTACAAGCGGGGGCTCAGATACGCAGTATTTT
clone size: -; J gene: TRBJ2-5; V gene: TRBV6-6; D gene: TRBD1; CDR3 protein: CASRGTVLQETQYF; CDR3 DNA: TGTGCCAGCAGGGGGACAGTCCTCCAAGAGACCCAGTACTTC
clone size: -; J gene: TRBJ1-4; V gene: TRBV5-1; D gene: TRBD1; CDR3 protein: CASSPGTGVSEKLFF; CDR3 DNA: TGCGCCAGCAGCCCCGGGACAGGGGTGAGCGAAAAACTGTTTTTT
clone size: -; J gene: TRBJ1-6; V gene: TRBV27; D gene: -; CDR3 protein: CASSPPQGMNSPLHF; CDR3 DNA: TGTGCCAGCAGCCCCCCCCAGGGTATGAACTCACCCCTCCACTTT
clone size: -; J gene: TRBJ2-3; V gene: TRBV9; D gene: -; CDR3 protein: CASSGRRGGPDTQYF; CDR3 DNA: TGTGCCAGCAGCGGGAGGAGGGGGGGACCAGATACGCAGTATTTT
clone size: -; J gene: TRBJ2-1; V gene: TRBV5-4; D gene: TRBD2; CDR3 protein: CASSPGIGLAGGHEQFF; CDR3 DNA: TGTGCCAGCAGCCCTGGAATCGGACTAGCGGGGGGGCATGAGCAGTTCTTC
clone size: -; J gene: TRBJ1-5; V gene: TRBV13; D gene: TRBD1; CDR3 protein: CASSRQGASQPQHF; CDR3 DNA: TGTGCCAGCAGTCGACAGGGGGCCAGTCAGCCCCAGCATTTT
clone size: -; J gene: TRBJ2-7; V gene: TRBV9; D gene: -; CDR3 protein: CASSVGAGLYEQYF; CDR3 DNA: TGTGCCAGCAGCGTAGGCGCAGGATTGTACGAGCAGTACTTC
clone size: -; J gene: TRBJ1-2; V gene: TRBV6-2/TRBV6-3; D gene: TRBD1; CDR3 protein: CASSRGTGSDGYTF; CDR3 DNA: TGTGCCAGCAGTAGAGGGACAGGGAGCGATGGCTACACCTTC
clone size: -; J gene: TRBJ2-7; V gene: TRBV6-5; D gene: TRBD1; CDR3 protein: CASSDRQGAGEQYF; CDR3 DNA: TGTGCCAGCTCCGACCGACAGGGGGCGGGCGAGCAGTACTTC
clone size: -; J gene: TRBJ2-4; V gene: TRBV24-1; D gene: -; CDR3 protein: CATSEGAKLAKNIQYF; CDR3 DNA: TGTGCCACCAGTGAAGGGGCAAAACTAGCCAAAAACATTCAGTACTTC
clone size: -; J gene: TRBJ2-6; V gene: TRBV5-6; D gene: -; CDR3 protein: CASSFLGDSGANVLTF; CDR3 DNA: TGTGCCAGCAGCTTCTTAGGGGACTCTGGGGCCAACGTCCTGACTTTC
clone size: -; J gene: TRBJ2-3; V gene: TRBV5-1; D gene: TRBD2; CDR3 protein: CASFPGTSGGSDTQYF; CDR3 DNA: TGCGCCAGCTTCCCCGGGACTAGCGGGGGTTCAGATACGCAGTATTTT
clone size: -; J gene: TRBJ2-7; V gene: TRBV5-1; D gene: TRBD1; CDR3 protein: CASRGPGQGNEQYF; CDR3 DNA: TGCGCCAGCAGAGGGCCGGGACAGGGAAACGAGCAGTACTTC
clone size: once; J gene: TRBJ2-7; V gene: TRBV9; D gene: TRBD2; CDR3 protein: CASSRRERPYEQYF; CDR3 DNA: TGTGCCAGCAGCCGGCGGGAGAGGCCATACGAGCAGTACTTC
clone size: -; J gene: TRBJ2-1; V gene: TRBV7-8; D gene: -; CDR3 protein: CASSPYFGGPFTGSYNEQFF; CDR3 DNA: TGTGCCAGCAGCCCCTATTTCGGTGGGCCTTTCACGGGGAGTTACAATGAGCAGTTCTTC
clone size: -; J gene: TRBJ2-4; V gene: TRBV11-2; D gene: -; CDR3 protein: CATGQPQGIQYF; CDR3 DNA: TGTGCCACCGGACAGCCCCAAGGCATTCAGTACTTC
clone size: -; J gene: TRBJ1-5; V gene: TRBV3-1/TRBV3-2; D gene: -; CDR3 protein: CASSQAGNQPQHF; CDR3 DNA: TGTGCCAGCAGCCAGGCAGGCAATCAGCCCCAGCATTTT
clone size: once; J gene: TRBJ2-2; V gene: TRBV11-2; D gene: TRBD1; CDR3 protein: CASSHPGQGAIGELFF; CDR3 DNA: TGTGCCAGCAGCCACCCGGGACAGGGGGCGATCGGGGAGCTGTTTTTT
clone size: -; J gene: TRBJ2-1; V gene: TRBV15; D gene: TRBD2; CDR3 protein: CATGRDRAGGPGQFF; CDR3 DNA: TGTGCCACCGGCCGAGACCGAGCGGGGGGCCCCGGGCAGTTCTTC
clone size: -; J gene: TRBJ1-2; V gene: TRBV15; D gene: -; CDR3 protein: CATSRGGGYGYTF; CDR3 DNA: TGTGCCACCAGCAGAGGAGGGGGCTATGGCTACACCTTC
clone size: -; J gene: TRBJ2-1; V gene: TRBV4-1; D gene: -; CDR3 protein: CASSQVSEQFF; CDR3 DNA: TGCGCCAGCAGCCAAGTTAGCGAGCAGTTCTTC